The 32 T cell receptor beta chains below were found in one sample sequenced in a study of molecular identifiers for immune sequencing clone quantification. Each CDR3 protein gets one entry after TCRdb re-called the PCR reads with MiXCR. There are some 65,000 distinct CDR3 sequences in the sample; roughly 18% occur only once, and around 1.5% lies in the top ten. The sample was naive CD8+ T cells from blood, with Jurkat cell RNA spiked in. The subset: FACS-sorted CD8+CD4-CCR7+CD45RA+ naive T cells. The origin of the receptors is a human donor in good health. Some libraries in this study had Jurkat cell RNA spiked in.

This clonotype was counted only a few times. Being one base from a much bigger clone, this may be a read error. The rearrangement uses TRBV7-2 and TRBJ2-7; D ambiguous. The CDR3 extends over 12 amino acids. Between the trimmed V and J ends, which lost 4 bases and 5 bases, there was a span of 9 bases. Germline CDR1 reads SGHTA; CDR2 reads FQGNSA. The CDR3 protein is CASSYLGHEQYF. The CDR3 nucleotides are TGTGCCAGCAGCTACCTCGGCCACGAGCAGTACTTC.

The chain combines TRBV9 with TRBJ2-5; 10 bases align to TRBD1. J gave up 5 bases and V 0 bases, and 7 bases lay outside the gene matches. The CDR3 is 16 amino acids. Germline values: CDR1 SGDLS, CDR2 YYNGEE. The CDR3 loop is CASSVGLRQGAETQYF. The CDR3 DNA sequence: TGTGCCAGCAGCGTAGGGTTGAGACAGGGGGCGGAGACCCAGTACTTC.

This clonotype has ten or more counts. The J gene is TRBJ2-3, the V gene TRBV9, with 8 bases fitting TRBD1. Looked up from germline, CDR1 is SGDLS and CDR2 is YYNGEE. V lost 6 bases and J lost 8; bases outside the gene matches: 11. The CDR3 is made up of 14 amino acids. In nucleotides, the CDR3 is TGTGCCAGCACCGTCGGGCAGGGGGCTTTTACGCAGTATTTT. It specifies CASTVGQGAFTQYF.

The CDR3 region is CASSLGFLADKYEQYF. CDR3 nucleotide sequence: TGTGCCAGCAGCTTAGGTTTCCTAGCGGACAAATACGAGCAGTACTTC. This chain links TRBV11-2 with TRBJ2-7, with 7 bases fitting TRBD2. The length of the CDR3 is 16 residues. CDR1 is SGHAT, CDR2 FQNNGV, per germline. Trimming cost V 1 base and J 4 bases; bases outside gene matches: 10.

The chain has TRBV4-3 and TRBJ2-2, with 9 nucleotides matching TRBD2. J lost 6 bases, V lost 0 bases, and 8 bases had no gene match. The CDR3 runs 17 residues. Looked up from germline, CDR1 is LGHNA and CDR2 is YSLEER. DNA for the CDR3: TGCGCCAGCAGCCAAGATCGGCTAGCGGGAAGTGCCGGGGAGCTGTTTTTT. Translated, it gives CASSQDRLAGSAGELFF.

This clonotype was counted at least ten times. The CDR3 region has the DNA TGCGCCAGCAGCAAGACAGGGGGTCACCAAGAGACCCAGTACTTC. Its translation is CASSKTGGHQETQYF. The rearrangement uses TRBV5-1 and TRBJ2-5; 9 nucleotides line up with TRBD1. The germline gives CDR1 SGHRS, CDR2 YFSETQ. The V segment lost 4 bases and the J segment 0 bases; nucleotides outside the gene matches: 4. The CDR3 runs 15 residues.

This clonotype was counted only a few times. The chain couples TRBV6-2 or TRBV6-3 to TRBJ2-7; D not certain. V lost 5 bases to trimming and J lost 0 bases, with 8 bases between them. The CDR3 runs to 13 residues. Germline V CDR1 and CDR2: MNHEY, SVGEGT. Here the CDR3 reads CASSPQPSYEQYF. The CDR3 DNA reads TGTGCCAGCAGTCCCCAACCCTCCTACGAGCAGTACTTC.

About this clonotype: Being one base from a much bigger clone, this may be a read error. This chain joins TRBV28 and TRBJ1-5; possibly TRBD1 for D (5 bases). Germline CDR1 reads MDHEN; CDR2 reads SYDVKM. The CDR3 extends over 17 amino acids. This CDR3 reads CASRQLPGTEGNQPQRF. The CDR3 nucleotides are TGTGCCAGCAGACAACTTCCCGGGACGGAAGGCAATCAGCCCCAGCGTTTT.

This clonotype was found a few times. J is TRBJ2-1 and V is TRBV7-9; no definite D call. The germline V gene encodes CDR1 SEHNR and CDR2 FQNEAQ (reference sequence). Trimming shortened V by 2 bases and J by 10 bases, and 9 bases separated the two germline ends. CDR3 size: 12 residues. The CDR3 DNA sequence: TGTGCCAGCAGCTTACCTGATGGAGAGCAGTTCTTC. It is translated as CASSLPDGEQFF.

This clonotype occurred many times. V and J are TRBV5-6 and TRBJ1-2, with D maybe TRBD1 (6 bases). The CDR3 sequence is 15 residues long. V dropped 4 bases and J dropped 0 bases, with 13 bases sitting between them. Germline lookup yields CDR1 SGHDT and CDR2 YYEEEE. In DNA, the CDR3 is TGTGCCAGCAGCCTCCCGACAGGTTCTAACTATGGCTACACCTTC. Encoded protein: CASSLPTGSNYGYTF.

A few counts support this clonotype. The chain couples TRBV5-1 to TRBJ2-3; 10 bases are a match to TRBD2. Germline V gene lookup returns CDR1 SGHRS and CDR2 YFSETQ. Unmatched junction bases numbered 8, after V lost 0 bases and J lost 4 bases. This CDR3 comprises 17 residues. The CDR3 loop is CASSLVVLAGAADTQYF. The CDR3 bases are TGCGCCAGCAGCTTGGTGGTGCTAGCGGGAGCCGCAGATACGCAGTATTTT.

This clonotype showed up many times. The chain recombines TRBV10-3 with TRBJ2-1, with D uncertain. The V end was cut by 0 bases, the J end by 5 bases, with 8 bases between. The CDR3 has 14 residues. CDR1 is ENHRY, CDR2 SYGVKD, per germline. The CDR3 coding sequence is TGTGCCATCAGTGAGTCCGGATTCCACAATGAGCAGTTCTTC. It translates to CAISESGFHNEQFF.

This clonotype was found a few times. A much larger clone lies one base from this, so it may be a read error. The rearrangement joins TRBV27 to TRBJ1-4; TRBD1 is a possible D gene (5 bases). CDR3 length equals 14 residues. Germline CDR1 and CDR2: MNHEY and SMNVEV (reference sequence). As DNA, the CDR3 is TGTGCCGGCAGTTTATCGGCGAGGGGCGAAAAACTGTTTTTT. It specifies CAGSLSARGEKLFF.

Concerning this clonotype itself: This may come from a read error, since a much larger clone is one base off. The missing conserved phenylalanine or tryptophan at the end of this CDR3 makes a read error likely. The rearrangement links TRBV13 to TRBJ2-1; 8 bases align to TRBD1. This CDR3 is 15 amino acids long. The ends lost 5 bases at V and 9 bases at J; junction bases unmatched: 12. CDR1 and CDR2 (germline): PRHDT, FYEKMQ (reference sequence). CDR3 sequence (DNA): TGTGCCAGCAGCCCCCAGGACAGGGTCACGGGTGAGCAGTTCCTC. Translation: CASSPQDRVTGEQFL.

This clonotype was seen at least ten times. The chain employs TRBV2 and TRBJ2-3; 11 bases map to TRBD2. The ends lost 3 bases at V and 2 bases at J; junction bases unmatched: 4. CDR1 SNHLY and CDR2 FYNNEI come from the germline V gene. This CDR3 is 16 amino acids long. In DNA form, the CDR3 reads TGTGCCAGCAGTGACCCGGGACTAGCGGTCACAGATACGCAGTATTTT. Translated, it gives CASSDPGLAVTDTQYF.

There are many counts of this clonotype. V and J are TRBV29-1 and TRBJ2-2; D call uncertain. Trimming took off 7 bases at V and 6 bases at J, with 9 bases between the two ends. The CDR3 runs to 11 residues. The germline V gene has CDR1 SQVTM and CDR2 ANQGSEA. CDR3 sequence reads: CSALDSGELFF. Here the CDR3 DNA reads TGCAGCGCCCTAGACTCCGGGGAGCTGTTTTTT.

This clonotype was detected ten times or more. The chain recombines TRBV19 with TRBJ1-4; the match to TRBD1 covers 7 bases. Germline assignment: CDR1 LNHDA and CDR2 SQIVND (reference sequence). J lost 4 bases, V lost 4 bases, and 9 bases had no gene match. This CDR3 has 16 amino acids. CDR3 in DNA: TGTGCCAGTAGTACCTTAGGGACAGCTCTTAATGAAAAACTGTTTTTT. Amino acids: CASSTLGTALNEKLFF. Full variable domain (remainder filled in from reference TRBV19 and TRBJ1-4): DGGITQSPKYLFRKEGQNVTLSCEQNLNHDAMYWYRQDPGQGLRLIYYSQIVNDFQKGDIAEGYSVSREKKESFPLTVTSAQKNPTAFYLCASSTLGTALNEKLFFGSGTQLSVL.

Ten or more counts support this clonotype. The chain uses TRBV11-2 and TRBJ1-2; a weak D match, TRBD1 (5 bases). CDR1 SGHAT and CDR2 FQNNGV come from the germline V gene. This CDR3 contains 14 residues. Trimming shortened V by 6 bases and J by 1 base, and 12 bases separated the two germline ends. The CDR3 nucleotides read TGTGCCAGCAGTCTTTGGGGGGTTAACTATGGCTACACCTTC. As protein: CASSLWGVNYGYTF.

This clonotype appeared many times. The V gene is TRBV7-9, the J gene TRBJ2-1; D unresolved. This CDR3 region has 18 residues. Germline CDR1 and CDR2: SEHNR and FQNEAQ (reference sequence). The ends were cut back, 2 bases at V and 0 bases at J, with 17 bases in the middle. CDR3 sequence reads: CASSLRSGRADSYNEQFF. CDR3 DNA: TGTGCCAGCAGCTTACGGTCCGGTAGAGCAGACTCCTACAATGAGCAGTTCTTC.

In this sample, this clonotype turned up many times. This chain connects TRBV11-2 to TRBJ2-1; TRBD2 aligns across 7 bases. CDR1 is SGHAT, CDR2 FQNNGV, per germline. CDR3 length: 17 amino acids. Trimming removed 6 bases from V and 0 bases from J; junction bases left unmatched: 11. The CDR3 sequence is CASREGGGGGSYNEQFF. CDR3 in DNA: TGTGCCAGCAGGGAGGGTGGTGGGGGGGGCTCCTACAATGAGCAGTTCTTC.

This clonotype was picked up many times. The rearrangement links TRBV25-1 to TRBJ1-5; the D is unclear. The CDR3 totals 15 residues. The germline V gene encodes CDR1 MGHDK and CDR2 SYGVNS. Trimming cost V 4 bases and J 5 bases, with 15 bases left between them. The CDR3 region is CASSGSREEDQPQHF. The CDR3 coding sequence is TGTGCCAGCAGTGGTAGTAGGGAGGAGGATCAGCCCCAGCATTTT.

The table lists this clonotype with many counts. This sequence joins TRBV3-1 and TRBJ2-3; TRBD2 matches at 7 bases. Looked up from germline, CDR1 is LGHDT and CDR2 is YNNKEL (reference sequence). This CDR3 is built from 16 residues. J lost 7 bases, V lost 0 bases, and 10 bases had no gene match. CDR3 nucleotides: TGTGCCAGCAGCCAAGATCTTGAGGGAGGGGTTTATACGCAGTATTTT. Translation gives CASSQDLEGGVYTQYF.

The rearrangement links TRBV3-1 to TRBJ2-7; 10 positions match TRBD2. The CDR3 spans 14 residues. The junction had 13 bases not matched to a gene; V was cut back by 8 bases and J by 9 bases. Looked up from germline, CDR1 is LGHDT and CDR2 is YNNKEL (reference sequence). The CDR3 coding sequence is TGTGCCAGCGACGATAGCGGGAGGTTTAACGGGCAGTACTTC. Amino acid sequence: CASDDSGRFNGQYF.

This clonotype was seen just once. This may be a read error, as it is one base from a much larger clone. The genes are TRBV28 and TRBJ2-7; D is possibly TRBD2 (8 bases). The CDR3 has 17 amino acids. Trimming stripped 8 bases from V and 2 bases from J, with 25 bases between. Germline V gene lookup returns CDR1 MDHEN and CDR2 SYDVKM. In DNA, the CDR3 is TGTGCCAGCGTCTCAGGGGGGGTAGCGGGATCCGCCTACGAGCAGTACTTC. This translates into CASVSGGVAGSAYEQYF.

The CDR3 nucleotides read TGTGCCAGCAGTTCTACAAGATCGGACAAGATATACGAGCAGTACTTC. Its protein product is CASSSTRSDKIYEQYF. The rearrangement uses TRBV7-9 and TRBJ2-7; D might be TRBD1 (5 bases). The CDR3 runs 16 residues. Germline V gene data show CDR1 as SEHNR and CDR2 as FQNEAQ (reference sequence). The ends were cut back, 6 bases at V and 4 bases at J, with 22 bases in the middle.

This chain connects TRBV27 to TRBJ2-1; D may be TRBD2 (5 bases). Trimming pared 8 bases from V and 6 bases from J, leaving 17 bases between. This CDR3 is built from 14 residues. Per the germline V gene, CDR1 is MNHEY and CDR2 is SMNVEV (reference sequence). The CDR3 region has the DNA TGTGCCAGCTCGTGGGGTGGGAGTGGCAATGAGCAGTTCTTC. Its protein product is CASSWGGSGNEQFF.

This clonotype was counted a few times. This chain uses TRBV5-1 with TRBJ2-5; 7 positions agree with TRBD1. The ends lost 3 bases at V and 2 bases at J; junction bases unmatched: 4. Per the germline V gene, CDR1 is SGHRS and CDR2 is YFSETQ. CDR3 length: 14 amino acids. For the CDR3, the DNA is TGCGCCAGCAGCTCGGACAGGTTTCAAGAGACCCAGTACTTC. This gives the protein CASSSDRFQETQYF. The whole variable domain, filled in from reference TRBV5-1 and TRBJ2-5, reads KAGVTQTPRYLIKTRGQQVTLSCSPISGHRSVSWYQQTPGQGLQFLFEYFSETQRNKGNFPGRFSGRQFSNSRSEMNVSTLELGDSALYLCASSSDRFQETQYFGPGTRLLVL.

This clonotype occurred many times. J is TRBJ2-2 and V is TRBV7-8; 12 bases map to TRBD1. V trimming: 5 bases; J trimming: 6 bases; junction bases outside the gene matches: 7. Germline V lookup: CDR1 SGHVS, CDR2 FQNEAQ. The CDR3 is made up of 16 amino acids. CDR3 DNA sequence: TGTGCCAGCAGCCCGACCGGGACAGGGGGCTCCGGGGAGCTGTTTTTT. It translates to CASSPTGTGGSGELFF.

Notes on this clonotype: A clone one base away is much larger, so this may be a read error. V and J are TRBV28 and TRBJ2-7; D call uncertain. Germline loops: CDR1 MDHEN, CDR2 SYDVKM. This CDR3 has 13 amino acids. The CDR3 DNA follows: TGTACCAGCAGTTTCTCTGCAACTTGGGAGCAGTACTTC. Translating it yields CTSSFSATWEQYF.

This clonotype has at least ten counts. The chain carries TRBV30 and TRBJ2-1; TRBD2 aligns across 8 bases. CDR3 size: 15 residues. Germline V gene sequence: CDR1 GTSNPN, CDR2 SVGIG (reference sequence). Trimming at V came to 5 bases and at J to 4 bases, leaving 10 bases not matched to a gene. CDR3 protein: CAWARSGGRYNEQFF. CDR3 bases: TGTGCCTGGGCCCGCTCGGGCGGGAGGTACAATGAGCAGTTCTTC. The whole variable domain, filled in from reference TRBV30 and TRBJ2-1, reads SQTIHQWPATLVQPVGSPLSLECTVEGTSNPNLYWYRQAAGRGLQLLFYSVGIGQISSEVPQNLSASRPQDRQFILSSKKLLLSDSGFYLCAWARSGGRYNEQFFGPGTRLTVL.

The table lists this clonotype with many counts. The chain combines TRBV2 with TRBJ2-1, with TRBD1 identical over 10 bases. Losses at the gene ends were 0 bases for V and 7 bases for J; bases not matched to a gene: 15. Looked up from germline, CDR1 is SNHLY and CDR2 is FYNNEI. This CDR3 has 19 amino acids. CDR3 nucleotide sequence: TGTGCCAGCAGTGAAGCCGGACAGGGGGAGGCTAGCACGATTAATGAGCAGTTCTTC. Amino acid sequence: CASSEAGQGEASTINEQFF.

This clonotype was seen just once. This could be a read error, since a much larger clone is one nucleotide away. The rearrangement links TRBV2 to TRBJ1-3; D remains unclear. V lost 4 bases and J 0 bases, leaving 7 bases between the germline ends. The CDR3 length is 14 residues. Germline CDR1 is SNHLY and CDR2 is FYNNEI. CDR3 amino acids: CASSGGSSGNTIYF. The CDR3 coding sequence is TGTGCCAGCAGTGGAGGCAGCTCTGGAAACACCATATATTTT. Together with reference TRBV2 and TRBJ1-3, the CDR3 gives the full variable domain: EPEVTQTPSHQVTQMGQEVILRCVPISNHLYFYWYRQILGQKVEFLVSFYNNEISEKSEIFDDQFSVERPDGSNFTLKIRSTKLEDSAMYFCASSGGSSGNTIYFGEGSWLTVV.